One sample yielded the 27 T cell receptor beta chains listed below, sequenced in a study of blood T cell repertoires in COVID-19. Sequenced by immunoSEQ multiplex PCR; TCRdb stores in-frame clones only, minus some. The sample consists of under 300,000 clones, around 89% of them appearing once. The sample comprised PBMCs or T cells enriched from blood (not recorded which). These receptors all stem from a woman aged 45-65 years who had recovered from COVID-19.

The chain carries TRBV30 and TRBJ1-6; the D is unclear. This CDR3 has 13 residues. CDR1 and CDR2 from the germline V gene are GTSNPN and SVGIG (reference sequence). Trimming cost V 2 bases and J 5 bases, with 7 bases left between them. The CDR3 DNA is TGTGCCTGGAGTCGGCGGGATAATTCACCCCTCCACTTT. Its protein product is CAWSRRDNSPLHF.

The CDR3 sequence: CASSQVSGTGVHNEQFF. The CDR3 nucleotides are TGCGCCAGCAGCCAAGTCTCCGGGACAGGGGTACACAATGAGCAGTTCTTC. The V gene is TRBV4-1, the J gene TRBJ2-1, with TRBD1 identical over 10 bases. The CDR3 spans 17 residues. V trimming: 1 base; J trimming: 5 bases; junction bases outside the gene matches: 8. Per germline, CDR1 MGHRA and CDR2 YSYEKL.

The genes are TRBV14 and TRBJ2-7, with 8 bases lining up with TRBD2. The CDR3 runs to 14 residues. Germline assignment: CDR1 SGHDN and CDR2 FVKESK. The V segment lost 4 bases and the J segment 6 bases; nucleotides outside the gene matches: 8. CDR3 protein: CASSLRAGVLEQYF. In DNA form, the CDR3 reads TGTGCCAGCAGCCTTCGAGCGGGAGTACTCGAGCAGTACTTC.

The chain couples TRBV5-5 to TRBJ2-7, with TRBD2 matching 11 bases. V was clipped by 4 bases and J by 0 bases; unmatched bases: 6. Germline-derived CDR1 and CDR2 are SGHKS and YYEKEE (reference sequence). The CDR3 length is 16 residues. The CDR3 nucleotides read TGTGCCAGCAGCCGTACTAGCGGGAGCTCCTCCTACGAGCAGTACTTC. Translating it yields CASSRTSGSSSYEQYF.

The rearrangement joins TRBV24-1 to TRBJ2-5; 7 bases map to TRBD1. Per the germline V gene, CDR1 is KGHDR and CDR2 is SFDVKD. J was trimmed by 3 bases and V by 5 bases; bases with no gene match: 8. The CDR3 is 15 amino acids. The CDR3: CATSGAGTAKETQYF. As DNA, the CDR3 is TGTGCCACCAGTGGGGCCGGGACAGCTAAAGAGACCCAGTACTTC.

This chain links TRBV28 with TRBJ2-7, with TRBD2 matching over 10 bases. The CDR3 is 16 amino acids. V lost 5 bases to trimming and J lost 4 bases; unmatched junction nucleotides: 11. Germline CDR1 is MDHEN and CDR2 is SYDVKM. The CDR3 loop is CASSLARLAGVYEQYF. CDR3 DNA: TGTGCCAGCAGTCTAGCGCGTCTAGCGGGAGTGTACGAGCAGTACTTC.

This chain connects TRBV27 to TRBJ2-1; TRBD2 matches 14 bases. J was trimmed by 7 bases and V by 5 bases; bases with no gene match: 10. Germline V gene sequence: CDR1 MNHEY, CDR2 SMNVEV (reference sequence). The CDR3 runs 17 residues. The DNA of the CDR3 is TGTGCCAGCAGTACACGACTAGCGGGAGGGACCATAAATGAGCAGTTCTTC. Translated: CASSTRLAGGTINEQFF.

The CDR3 is CASRIGGSPLHF. CDR3 DNA sequence: TGTGCCAGCAGAATAGGGGGATCACCCCTCCACTTT. The rearrangement links TRBV21-1 to TRBJ1-6; no check of the table's D call, TRBD1, against the DNA was made. TRBV21-1 is labeled a pseudogene. The CDR3 is 12 residues long.

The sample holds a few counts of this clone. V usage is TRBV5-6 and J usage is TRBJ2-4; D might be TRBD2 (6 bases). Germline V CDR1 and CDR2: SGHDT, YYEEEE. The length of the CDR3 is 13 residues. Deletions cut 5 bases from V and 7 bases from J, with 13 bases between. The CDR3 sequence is CASSHGRENIQYF. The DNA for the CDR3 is TGTGCCAGCAGTCACGGGAGAGAGAACATTCAGTACTTC.

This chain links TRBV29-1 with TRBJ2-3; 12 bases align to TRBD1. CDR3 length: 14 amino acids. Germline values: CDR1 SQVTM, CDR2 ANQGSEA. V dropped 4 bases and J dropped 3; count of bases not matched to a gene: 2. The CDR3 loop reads CSVGGQGATDTQYF. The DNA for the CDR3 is TGCAGCGTTGGGGGACAGGGGGCTACAGATACGCAGTATTTT.

CDR3 amino acids: CASSLRRGATEKLFF. Written as DNA, the CDR3 is TGTGCCAGCAGCTTAAGGCGGGGGGCAACTGAAAAACTGTTTTTT. V and J are TRBV11-2 and TRBJ1-4, with D perhaps TRBD1 (6 bases). V lost 2 bases and J 7 bases, leaving 14 bases between the germline ends. The V gene's germline CDR1 is SGHAT and CDR2 FQNNGV. The CDR3 covers 15 residues.

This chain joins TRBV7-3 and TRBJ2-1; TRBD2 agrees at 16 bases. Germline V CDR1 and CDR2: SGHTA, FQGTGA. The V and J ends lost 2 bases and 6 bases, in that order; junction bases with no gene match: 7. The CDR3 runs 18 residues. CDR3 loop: CASSLGGLAGGPSNEQFF. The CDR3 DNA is TGTGCCAGCAGCTTAGGGGGACTAGCGGGAGGGCCGTCCAATGAGCAGTTCTTC.

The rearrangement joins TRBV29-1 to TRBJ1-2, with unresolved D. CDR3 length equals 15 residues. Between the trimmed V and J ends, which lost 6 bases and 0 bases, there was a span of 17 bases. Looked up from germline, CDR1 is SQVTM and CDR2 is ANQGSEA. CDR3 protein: CSVLETLRANYGYTF. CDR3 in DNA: TGCAGCGTGCTAGAGACCCTCCGGGCTAACTATGGCTACACCTTC.

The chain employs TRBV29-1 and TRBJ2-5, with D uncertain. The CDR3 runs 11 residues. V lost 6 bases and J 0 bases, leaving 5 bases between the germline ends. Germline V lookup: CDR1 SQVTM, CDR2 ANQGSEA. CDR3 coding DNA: TGCAGCGTCCAGTACCAAGAGACCCAGTACTTC. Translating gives CSVQYQETQYF.

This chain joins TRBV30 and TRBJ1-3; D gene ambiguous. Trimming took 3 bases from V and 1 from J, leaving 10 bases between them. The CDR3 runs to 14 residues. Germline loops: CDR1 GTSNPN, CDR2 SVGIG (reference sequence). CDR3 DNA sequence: TGTGCCTGGAGCGTCCTGAGATCTGGAAACACCATATATTTT. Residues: CAWSVLRSGNTIYF.

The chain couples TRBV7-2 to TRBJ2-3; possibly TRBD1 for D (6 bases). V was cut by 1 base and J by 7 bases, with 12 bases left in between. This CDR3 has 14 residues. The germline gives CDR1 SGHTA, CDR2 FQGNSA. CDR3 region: CASSLEQGRHTQYF. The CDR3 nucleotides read TGTGCCAGCAGCTTAGAACAGGGAAGGCATACGCAGTATTTT.

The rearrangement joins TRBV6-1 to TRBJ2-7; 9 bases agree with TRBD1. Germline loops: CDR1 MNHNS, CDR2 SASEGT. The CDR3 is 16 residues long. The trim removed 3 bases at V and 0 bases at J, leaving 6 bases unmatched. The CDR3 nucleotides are TGTGCCAGCAGTGATTCGTTGGGACAGGGCTCCTACGAGCAGTACTTC. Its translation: CASSDSLGQGSYEQYF.

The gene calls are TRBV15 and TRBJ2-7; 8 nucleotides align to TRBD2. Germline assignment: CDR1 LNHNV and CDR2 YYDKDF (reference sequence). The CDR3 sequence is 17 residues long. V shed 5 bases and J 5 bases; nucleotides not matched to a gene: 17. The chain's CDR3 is CATSGGVERGRSNEQYF. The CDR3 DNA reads TGTGCCACCAGCGGAGGAGTGGAGCGGGGGAGATCAAACGAGCAGTACTTC. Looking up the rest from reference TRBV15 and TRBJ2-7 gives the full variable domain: DAMVIQNPRYQVTQFGKPVTLSCSQTLNHNVMYWYQQKSSQAPKLLFHYYDKDFNNEADTPDNFQSRRPNTSFCFLDIRSPGLGDTAMYLCATSGGVERGRSNEQYFGPGTRLTVT.

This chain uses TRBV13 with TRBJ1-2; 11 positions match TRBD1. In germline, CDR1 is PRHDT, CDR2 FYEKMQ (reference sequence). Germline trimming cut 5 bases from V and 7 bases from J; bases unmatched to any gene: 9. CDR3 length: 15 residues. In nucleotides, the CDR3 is TGTGCCAGCAGCGCCAGGACAGGGGGCTTTCGTGGCTACACCTTC. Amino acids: CASSARTGGFRGYTF.

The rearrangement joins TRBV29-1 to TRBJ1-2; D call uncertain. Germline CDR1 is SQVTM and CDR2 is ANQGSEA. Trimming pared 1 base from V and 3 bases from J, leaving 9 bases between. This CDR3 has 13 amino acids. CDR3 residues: CSVEAGRYYGYTF. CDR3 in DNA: TGCAGCGTTGAAGCGGGTCGTTACTATGGCTACACCTTC.

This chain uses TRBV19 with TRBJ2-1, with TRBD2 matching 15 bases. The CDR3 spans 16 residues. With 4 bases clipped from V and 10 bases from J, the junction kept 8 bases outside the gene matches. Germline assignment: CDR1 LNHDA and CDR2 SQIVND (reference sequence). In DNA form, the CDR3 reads TGTGCCAGTAGTAAGGGACTAGCGGGAGGCTTTTTAGAGCAGTTCTTC. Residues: CASSKGLAGGFLEQFF.

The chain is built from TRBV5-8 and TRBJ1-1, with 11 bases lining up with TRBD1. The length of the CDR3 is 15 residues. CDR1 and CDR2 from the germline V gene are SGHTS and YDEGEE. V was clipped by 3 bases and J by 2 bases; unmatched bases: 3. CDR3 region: CASSSGQGANTEAFF. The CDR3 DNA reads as TGTGCCAGCAGCTCCGGACAGGGGGCTAACACTGAAGCTTTCTTT. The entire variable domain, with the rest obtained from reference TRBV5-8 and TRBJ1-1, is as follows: EAGVTQSPTHLIKTRGQQATLRCSPISGHTSVYWYQQALGLGLQFLLWYDEGEERNRGNFPPRFSGRQFPNYSSELNVNALELEDSALYLCASSSGQGANTEAFFGQGTRLTVV.

This CDR3 is CASSSNPGLADEQFF. CDR3 bases: TGTGCCAGCAGCTCAAACCCAGGACTAGCCGATGAGCAGTTCTTC. The V call is TRBV7-2, the J call TRBJ2-1, with 8 bases matching TRBD2. With V trimmed by 4 bases and J by 8 bases, 10 bases remained unmatched. The CDR3 runs to 15 residues. Germline V gene sequence: CDR1 SGHTA, CDR2 FQGNSA.

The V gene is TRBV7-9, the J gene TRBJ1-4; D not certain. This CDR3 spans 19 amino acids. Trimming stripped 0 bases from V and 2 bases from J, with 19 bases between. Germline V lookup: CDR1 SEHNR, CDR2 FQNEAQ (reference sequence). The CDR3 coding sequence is TGTGCCAGCAGCTTAGCGGCGGGATCCCTAGGGAGGACTAATGAAAAACTGTTTTTT. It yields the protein CASSLAAGSLGRTNEKLFF.

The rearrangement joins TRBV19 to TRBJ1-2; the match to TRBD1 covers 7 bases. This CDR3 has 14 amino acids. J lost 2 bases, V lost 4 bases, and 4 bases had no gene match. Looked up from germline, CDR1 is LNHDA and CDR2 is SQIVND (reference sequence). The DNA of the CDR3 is TGTGCCAGTAGTACTGGACAGGTCAACTATGGCTACACCTTC. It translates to CASSTGQVNYGYTF. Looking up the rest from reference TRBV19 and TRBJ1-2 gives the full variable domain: DGGITQSPKYLFRKEGQNVTLSCEQNLNHDAMYWYRQDPGQGLRLIYYSQIVNDFQKGDIAEGYSVSREKKESFPLTVTSAQKNPTAFYLCASSTGQVNYGYTFGSGTRLTVV.

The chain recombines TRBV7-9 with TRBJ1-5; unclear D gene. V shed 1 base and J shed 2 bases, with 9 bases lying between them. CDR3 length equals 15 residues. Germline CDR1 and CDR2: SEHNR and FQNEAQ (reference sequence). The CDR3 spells CASSLGEYGNQPQHF. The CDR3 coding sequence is TGTGCCAGCAGCTTAGGCGAATATGGCAATCAGCCCCAGCATTTT. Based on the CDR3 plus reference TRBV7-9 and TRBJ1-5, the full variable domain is DTGVSQNPRHKITKRGQNVTFRCDPISEHNRLYWYRQTLGQGPEFLTYFQNEAQLEKSRLLSDRFSAERPKGSFSTLEIQRTEQGDSAMYLCASSLGEYGNQPQHFGDGTRLSIL.

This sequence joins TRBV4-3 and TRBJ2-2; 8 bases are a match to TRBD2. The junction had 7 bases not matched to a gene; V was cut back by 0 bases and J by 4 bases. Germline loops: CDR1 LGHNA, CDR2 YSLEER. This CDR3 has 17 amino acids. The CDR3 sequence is CASSQDIGGVFTGELFF. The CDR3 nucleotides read TGCGCCAGCAGCCAAGATATCGGGGGGGTTTTCACCGGGGAGCTGTTTTTT.